This T cell receptor beta chain came from a study of control samples from healthy donors and cancer patients. The V gene's germline CDR1 is SGHNT and CDR2 YYREEE (reference sequence). Trimming shortened V by 0 bases and J by 4 bases, and 10 bases separated the two germline ends. This CDR3 spans 15 amino acids. The repertoire was sequenced with immunoSEQ multiplex PCR; TCRdb's copy has only in-frame clones and lacks some. The sample lists about 140,000 clones, 94% seen once, with about an eighth in the top ten. Only one count was recorded for this clone. The receptor was isolated from a man aged 40-50 years in good health. The material sequenced was blood. The rearrangement links TRBV5-4 to TRBJ1-4; no clear D. CDR3 in DNA: TGTGCCAGCAGCTTGGGTATGGCAGATAATGAAAAACTGTTTTTT. Translating it yields CASSLGMADNEKLFF. The full variable domain, with the rest looked up from reference TRBV5-4 and TRBJ1-4, is ETGVTQSPTHLIKTRGQQVTLRCSSQSGHNTVSWYQQALGQGPQFIFQYYREEENGRGNFPPRFSGLQFPNYSSELNVNALELDDSALYLCASSLGMADNEKLFFGSGTQLSVL.